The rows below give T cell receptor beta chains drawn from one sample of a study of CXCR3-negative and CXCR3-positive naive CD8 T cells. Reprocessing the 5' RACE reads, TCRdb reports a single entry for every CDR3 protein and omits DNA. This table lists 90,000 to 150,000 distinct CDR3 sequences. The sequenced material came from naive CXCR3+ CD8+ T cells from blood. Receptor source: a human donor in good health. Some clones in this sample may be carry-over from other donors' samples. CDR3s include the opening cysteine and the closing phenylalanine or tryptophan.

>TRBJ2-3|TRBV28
CASSLFIAGRGTDTQYF
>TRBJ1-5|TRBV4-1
CASSQPGQGFQPQHF
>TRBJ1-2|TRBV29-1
CSVWRGNYGYTF
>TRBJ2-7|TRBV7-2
CASSFHSGPSYEQYF
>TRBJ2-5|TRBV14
CASSQMTSGGLPQETQYF
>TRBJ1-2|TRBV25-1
CASSESYGYTF
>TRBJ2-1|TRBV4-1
CASSQEGLYNEQFF
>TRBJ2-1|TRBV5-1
CASSFAVTNDLIKGPFF
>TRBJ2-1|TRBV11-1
CASSGGFDEQFF
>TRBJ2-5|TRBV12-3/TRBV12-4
CASTFWRGETQYF
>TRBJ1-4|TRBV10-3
CAIIRDIGKLFF
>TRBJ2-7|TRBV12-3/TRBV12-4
CASSTGTGKDEQYF
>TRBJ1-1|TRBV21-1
CASSAGRTNTEAFF
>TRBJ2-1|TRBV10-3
CAISDGAGVGDNEQFF
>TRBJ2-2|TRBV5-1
CASSPGQLTGELFF
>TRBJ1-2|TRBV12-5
CASGSDQTVPNYGYTF
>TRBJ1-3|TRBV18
CASSPPSALSGNTIYF
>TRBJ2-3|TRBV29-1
CSVEDPDRLTDTQYF
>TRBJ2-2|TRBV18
CASSPSSSGRGTGELFF
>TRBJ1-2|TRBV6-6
CASRTTDYYGYTF
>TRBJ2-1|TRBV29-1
CSVWAATPQDHNEQFF
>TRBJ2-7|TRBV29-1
CSGMTSDSYEQYF
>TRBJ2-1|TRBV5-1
CASSLCFQAGHSYNEQFF
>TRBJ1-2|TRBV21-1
CASSEDRGLYGYTF
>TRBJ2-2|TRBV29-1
CSVEAERAVNTGELFF
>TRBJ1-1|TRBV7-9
CASSPVGGTEAFF
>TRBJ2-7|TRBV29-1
CSVEFRLAGPSYEQYF
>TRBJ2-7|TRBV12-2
CASRFLGTSGRPSSYEQYF
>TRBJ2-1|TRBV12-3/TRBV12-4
CASRQDAVGRIYNEQFF
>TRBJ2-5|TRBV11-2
CASSIHRVGQETQYF
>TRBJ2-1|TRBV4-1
CASSVAGGGEQFF
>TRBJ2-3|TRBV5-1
CASSPILAGGTSTDTQYF
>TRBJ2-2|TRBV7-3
CASSPGTGNPGELFF
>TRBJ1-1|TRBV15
CATSRDRGREGDTEAFF
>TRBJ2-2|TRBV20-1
CSARDRVPGELFF
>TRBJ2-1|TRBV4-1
CASSQAGAGQWASDEQFF
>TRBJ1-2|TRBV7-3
CASSRLGGQAVDGYTF
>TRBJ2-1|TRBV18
CASSPSPYNEQFF
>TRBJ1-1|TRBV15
CATSRDHPGNTEAFF
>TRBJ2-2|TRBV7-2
CTSSLVWLAGGPGTGELFF
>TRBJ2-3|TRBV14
CASSQYRGDTQYF
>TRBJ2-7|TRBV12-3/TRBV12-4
CASTSGLQGVYEQYF
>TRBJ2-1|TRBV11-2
CASCPGVAGADNEQFF
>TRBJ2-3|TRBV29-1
CSVDGAGGTDTQYF
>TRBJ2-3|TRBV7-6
CASTGEGPRNTQYF
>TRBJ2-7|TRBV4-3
CASSQDLERQEQYF
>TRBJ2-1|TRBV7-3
CASSWTRWAGYNEQFF
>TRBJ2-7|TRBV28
CASSLVPKGLYSYEQYF
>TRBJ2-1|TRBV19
CASTTARNNEQYF
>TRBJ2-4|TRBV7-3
CASSPPKDIQYF
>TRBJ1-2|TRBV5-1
CASSGTDNYGYTF
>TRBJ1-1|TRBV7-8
CASSLNSRNTEAFF
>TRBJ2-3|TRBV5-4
CASSFRQLAGSDTQYF
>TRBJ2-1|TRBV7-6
CASSLVLQAAYNEQFF
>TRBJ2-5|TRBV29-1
CSAWGGAVETQYF
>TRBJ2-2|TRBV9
CASSVVSLAGLNTGELFF
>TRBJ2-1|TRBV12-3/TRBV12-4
CASRDRAIYNEQFF